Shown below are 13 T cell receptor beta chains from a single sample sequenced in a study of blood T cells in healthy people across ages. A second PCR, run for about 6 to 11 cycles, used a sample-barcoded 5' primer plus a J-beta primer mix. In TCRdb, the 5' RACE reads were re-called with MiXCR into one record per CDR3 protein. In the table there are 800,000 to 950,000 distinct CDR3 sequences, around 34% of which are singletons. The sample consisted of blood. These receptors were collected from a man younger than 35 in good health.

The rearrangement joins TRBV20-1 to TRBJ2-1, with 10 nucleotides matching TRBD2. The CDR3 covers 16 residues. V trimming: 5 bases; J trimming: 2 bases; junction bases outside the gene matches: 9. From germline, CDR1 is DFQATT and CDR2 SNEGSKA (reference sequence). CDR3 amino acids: CSAPLSGGAPYNEQFF. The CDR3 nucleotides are TGCAGTGCTCCCTTGAGCGGGGGGGCGCCCTACAATGAGCAGTTCTTC.

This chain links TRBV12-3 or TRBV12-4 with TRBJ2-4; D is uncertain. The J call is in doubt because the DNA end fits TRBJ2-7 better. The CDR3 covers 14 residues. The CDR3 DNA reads TGTGCCAGCAGTTACGTTATGAGGAACTACGAGCAGTACTTC. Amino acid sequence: CASSYVMRNYEQYF.

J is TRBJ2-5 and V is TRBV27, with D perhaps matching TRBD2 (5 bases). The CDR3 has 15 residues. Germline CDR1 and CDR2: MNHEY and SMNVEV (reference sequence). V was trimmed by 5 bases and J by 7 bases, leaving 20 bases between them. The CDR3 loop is CASSPLGAMPGTQYF. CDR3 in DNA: TGTGCCAGCAGTCCATTGGGAGCCATGCCAGGGACCCAGTACTTC.

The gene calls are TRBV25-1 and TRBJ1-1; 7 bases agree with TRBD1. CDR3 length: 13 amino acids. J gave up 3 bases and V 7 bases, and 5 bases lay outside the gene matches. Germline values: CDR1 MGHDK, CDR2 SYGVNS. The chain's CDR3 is CASNQGGHTEAFF. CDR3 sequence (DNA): TGTGCCAGCAACCAGGGGGGGCACACTGAAGCTTTCTTT.

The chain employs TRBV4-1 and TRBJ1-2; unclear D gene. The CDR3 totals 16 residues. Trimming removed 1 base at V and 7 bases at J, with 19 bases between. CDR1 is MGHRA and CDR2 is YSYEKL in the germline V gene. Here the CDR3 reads CASSQVLALGEAGYTF. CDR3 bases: TGCGCCAGCAGCCAAGTTCTTGCCCTTGGAGAAGCTGGCTACACCTTC.

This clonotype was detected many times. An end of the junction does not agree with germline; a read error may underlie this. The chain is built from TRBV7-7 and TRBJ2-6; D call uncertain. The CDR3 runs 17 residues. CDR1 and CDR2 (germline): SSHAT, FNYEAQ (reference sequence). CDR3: CASSLEVHTSGANVLTF. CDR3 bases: TGTGCTAGCAGCTTAGAGGTGCACACCTCTGGGGCCAACGTCCTGACTTTC.

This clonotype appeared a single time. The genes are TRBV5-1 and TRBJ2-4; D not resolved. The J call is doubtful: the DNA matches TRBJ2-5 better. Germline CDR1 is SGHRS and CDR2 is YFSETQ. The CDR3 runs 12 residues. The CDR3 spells CASSPVEETQYF. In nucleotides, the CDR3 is TGCGCCAGCAGCCCCGTGGAGGAGACCCAGTACTTC.

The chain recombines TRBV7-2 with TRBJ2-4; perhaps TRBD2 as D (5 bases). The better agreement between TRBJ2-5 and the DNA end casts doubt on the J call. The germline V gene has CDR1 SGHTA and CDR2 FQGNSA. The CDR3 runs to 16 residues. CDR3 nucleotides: TGTGCCAGCAGCTTAGTCGGACGGTCCTGGAGGAAGACCCAGTACTTC. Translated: CASSLVGRSWRKTQYF.

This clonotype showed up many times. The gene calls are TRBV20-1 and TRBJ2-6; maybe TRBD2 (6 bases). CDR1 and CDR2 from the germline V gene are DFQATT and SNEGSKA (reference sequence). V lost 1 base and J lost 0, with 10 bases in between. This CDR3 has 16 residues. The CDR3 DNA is TGCAGTGCTAGAGGCGGCGGGATCTCTGGGGCCAACGTCCTGACTTTC. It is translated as CSARGGGISGANVLTF.

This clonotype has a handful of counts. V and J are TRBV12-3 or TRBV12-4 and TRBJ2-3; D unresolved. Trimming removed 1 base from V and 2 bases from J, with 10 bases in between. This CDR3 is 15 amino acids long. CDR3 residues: CASSLGNRVTDTQYF. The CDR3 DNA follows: TGTGCCAGCAGTTTAGGTAACAGAGTCACAGATACGCAGTATTTT.

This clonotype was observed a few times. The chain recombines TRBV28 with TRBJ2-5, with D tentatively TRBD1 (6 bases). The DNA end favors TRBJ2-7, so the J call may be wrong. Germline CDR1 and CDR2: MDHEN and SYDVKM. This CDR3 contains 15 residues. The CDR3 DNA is TGTGCCAGCAGCTCAGGATGGGGACAAGGGGGCGAGCAGTACTTC. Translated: CASSSGWGQGGEQYF.

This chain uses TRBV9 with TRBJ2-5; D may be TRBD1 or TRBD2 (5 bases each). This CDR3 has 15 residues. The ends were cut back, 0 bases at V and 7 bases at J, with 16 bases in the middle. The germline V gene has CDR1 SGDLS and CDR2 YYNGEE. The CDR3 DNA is TGTGCCAGCAGCGTAGAAAGTACTCGGGGCTGGACCCAGTACTTC. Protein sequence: CASSVESTRGWTQYF.

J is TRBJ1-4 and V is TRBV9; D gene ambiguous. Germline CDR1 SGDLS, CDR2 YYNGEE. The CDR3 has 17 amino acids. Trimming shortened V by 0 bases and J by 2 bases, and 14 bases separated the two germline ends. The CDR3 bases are TGTGCCAGCAGCGTAGGGCCCGTTATCGGGACTAATGAAAAACTGTTTTTT. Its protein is CASSVGPVIGTNEKLFF.